Sequencing of this T cell receptor (beta chain) was carried out in a study of T cell responses to AZD1222 COVID-19 vaccine (dated by TCRdb to about 2021). Study-wide context: AZD1222 recipients given second doses at about 4 weeks or at about 12 weeks were pooled, since spike-specific TCR depth and breadth were not found to differ between the two schedules. A total of over 230 trial participants underwent TCR sequencing, of whom 207 received two doses of AZD1222 and approximately 25 received two doses of the MenACWY control vaccine. Enrollment into the trials was organized by age into subgroups of 18-55, 56-69 and 70-plus years, and those subgroups contained approximately 160, 26 and 62 TCR-sequenced participants, respectively. Here is what the overall study found, with its caveats: Vaccine-associated CD4 TCRs spanned the whole spike protein, with dominant responses in regions 160-218 and 743-854. After two AZD1222 doses, spike-specific TCR breadth and depth were significantly higher than at day 0 and than in MenACWY recipients. Participants were mostly white British, with more females than males. The authors suggested clonal diversity may have been underestimated. Conclusions about previously exposed vaccinees were limited because only six AZD1222 recipients were SARS-CoV-2 seropositive at baseline. Reportedly, almost half of the unique spike-specific TCRs recognized epitopes lying outside the regions that are mutated in the B.1.351 and B.1.1.7 variants. Because no samples from the day 14 peak response were available, repertoires could be characterized only after the peak T cell response. The 56-69-year group was small, and its depth increase did not reach significance, likely because of low power.

Remarks on this clone: Its target antigen remains unknown. No base quality information exists; no much larger clone differs at one position.

The sample's time point, from its label and the paper: baseline before first vaccination. Vaccinee samples came from UK trials COV001 and COV002, including a single-blind randomized controlled phase 2/3 trial of AZD1222 (ChAdOx1 nCoV-19) in healthy adults. Trial participant PBMC samples were collected at day 0 and day 28 after the second dose for TCRbeta chain sequencing. The CDR3 regions of human TCRbeta chains were analyzed by immunosequencing. Turning to the authors' computational methods: Repertoire TCRs were checked for matches against a reference library of SARS-CoV-2-specific TCRs that had been generated using the MIRA antigen-specificity platform. Breadth was defined as the fraction of unique TCRs that were SARS-CoV-2-associated, and depth was defined as the fraction of total T cells that were SARS-CoV-2-associated. Each spike-specific TCR was assigned to its reactive spike region and to a CD4 or CD8 class using the MIRA data. Log10-transformed breadth and depth values were compared by one-way ANOVA with Sidak's multiple comparisons tests. Drawn from immuneACCESS, this table holds only the in-frame rearrangements with V and J called that TCRdb kept. Clones are partly lost; checked studies trace under half to an unresolved V gene and leave the rest unexplained. V, J and clone size are taken as reported in that table, and D and trimming were inferred from the DNA itself. The table for this sample lists roughly 120,000 clones; roughly nine tenths of them were counted only once. Together, the top ten hold 1.6% of the sample.

The germline V end is reduced by 9 bases and the J end by 0 bases; junction bases left unmatched: 4. The CDR3 covers 15 residues, taking in both the cysteine and the phenylalanine. CDR3 DNA only is kept here, 45 bases in frame from base 1. The germline V gene provides CDR1 ENHRY and CDR2 SYGVKD. The chain is assembled from TRBV10-3 and TRBJ2-2, with TRBD2 matching 10 junction bases. This receptor was identified in an adult in good health. Sample: peripheral blood, taken on day 0 of AZD1222 vaccination. The sequenced DNA: TGTGCCATAGGGACTAGCGATCCGAACACCGGGGAGCTGTTTTTT. The translation is CAIGTSDPNTGELFF.